The clone carrying this TCR beta chain was counted only a few times. TCR beta libraries were built with iRepertoire HTBI primers and Arm-PCR of CDR3 regions. TCRdb passed the multiplex PCR reads through MiXCR, listing each CDR3 protein once. The profile shows about 440,000 distinct CDR3 sequences, just under 15% of them singletons. Time point given: newly diagnosed GD, antithyroid drugs for less than 3 months. PBMC RNA was the source of the TCR library. The data originate from a study of regulatory T cells in long-lasting Graves disease. CDR3 length: 18 residues. The germline gives CDR1 MDHEN, CDR2 SYDVKM. V lost 6 bases, J lost 5 bases, and 26 bases lay in between. The sample was also reused in another study, on T cells in Graves' hyperthyroidism and ophthalmopathy.

This material consisted of peripheral blood mononuclear cells (PBMCs), taken at new diagnosis, from a patient treated with antithyroid drugs. This receptor was obtained from a woman aged 25-40 years with Graves disease. V gene TRBV28 combines with J gene TRBJ1-5; no clear D gene. CDR3 sequence (DNA): TGTGCCAGCAGCCAACACACGGTGGTCCTTCTTCGGCATCAGCCCCAGCATTTT. It yields the protein CASSQHTVVLLRHQPQHF. The full variable domain, completed using reference TRBV28 and TRBJ1-5, is DVKVTQSSRYLVKRTGEKVFLECVQDMDHENMFWYRQDPGLGLRLIYFSYDVKMKEKGDIPEGYSVSREKKERFSLILESASTNQTSMYLCASSQHTVVLLRHQPQHFGDGTRLSIL.